Detailed here is one T cell receptor (beta chain). Ten or more counts support this clonotype. Its antigen is still unknown. Base qualities are not recorded, but no much larger clone differs from it by a single base. Ophthalmopathy patients were characterized by moderately to severely active disease, a Clinical Activity Score of at least 3, a NOSPECS grade of at least 4, and a disease duration under 3 months. Patients were excluded if they had other autoimmune diseases, uncontrolled infections, pregnancy or lactation. Clinical symptoms, serum thyroxine, TRAb, thyroid ultrasound and orbital computed tomography formed the basis of the diagnosis. PBMCs were isolated from 10 ml of fresh peripheral blood by Ficoll-Paque density gradient centrifugation. Trizol reagent was used to extract the total RNA, and its quality was then checked on an Agilent 2100 Bioanalyzer. CDR1 and CDR2, per the germline V gene, are MNHNS and SASEGT. The CDR3 runs 13 residues from the cysteine to the phenylalanine. Only the CDR3 region is kept as DNA, spanning 39 bases read in frame from base 1. Between the V and J ends, shortened by 0 bases and 7 bases respectively, the junction contains 7 bases.

For repertoire sequencing, the TCR beta CDR3 regions were amplified from RNA transcripts. A first-round RT-PCR used HTBI primers with the Qiagen OneStep RT-PCR kit, followed by a second-round multiplex PCR, size selection and purification. Sequencing of the libraries was carried out on an Illumina HiSeq2000 in paired-end mode with 100 bp reads. The authors processed their data as follows. SOAPnuke was used for read processing, and reads with adapters, uncalled bases, a mean Phred below 15, or no exact constant-primer or identifier match were discarded. High-quality paired reads were merged with COPE v1.2.5. Each unique nucleotide sequence was defined as a clonotype, and clonotypes were aligned to IMGT TRB V, D and J references with MiTCR v1.1. The analysis was limited to V-J combinations with a frequency above 0.0001, which together covered 99.2% of repertoires. For each V-J combination, a TCR clonal expansion and chaos score was defined as F50 clonal expansion divided by the chaos observed in the TCRdist matrix. Features were reduced by Welch's t-statistics and random forest to about a dozen V-J combinations, which fed a naive Bayes classifier. The similarity between thyroid and blood repertoires was quantified using the Morisita-Horn index. TCRdb reworked the public reads: Q25 trimming with fastp, MiXCR clone assembly, productive beta chains retained. One record per CDR3 amino acid sequence lists the most common genes and DNA. Here the V and J calls rest on TCRdb's processing, not on the authors' analysis. This sample is represented by about 210,000 distinct CDR3 sequences; approximately 29% of them were singletons. Of the sample, 9.1% falls within the top ten clones.

These data belong to a study of Graves' ophthalmopathy and Graves' hyperthyroidism (dated by TCRdb to between 2018 and 2020). Looking at the study overall: Peripheral blood was collected at initial diagnosis, before any treatment. In more than five hyperthyroidism patients, the T-cell repertoires found in thyroid tissue were compared with those found in blood. Once sampling was done, hyperthyroidism patients were given methimazole at a starting dose of 30 mg daily, while ophthalmopathy patients were given high-dose intravenous methylprednisolone. In total, some 130 blood samples were TCR-sequenced: some 40 ophthalmopathy, approximately 75 hyperthyroidism and some 17 hyperthyroidism-to-ophthalmopathy patients. To explore V-J signatures that distinguish ophthalmopathy from hyperthyroidism, a discovery set of 100 patients was enrolled, made up of around 40 with ophthalmopathy and 57 with stable hyperthyroidism. For independent validation, a separate cohort was made up of fewer than 20 hyperthyroidism patients plus 17 patients who later progressed from hyperthyroidism to ophthalmopathy. To tell Graves' ophthalmopathy apart from Graves' hyperthyroidism, and to predict which patients would progress to ophthalmopathy, the study relied on TCR beta repertoire signatures. The roughly 99 discovery patients were divided at random into training and test sets in a 7:3 ratio. What the study reported, not specific to this receptor: Among expanded thyroid clonotypes with frequency above 0.001, most also showed up in blood, which suggests that blood repertoires may reflect the thyroid immune response. In cross-validation, the 13-signature model distinguished ophthalmopathy from stable hyperthyroidism with approximately 88% sensitivity and just under 84% specificity, and in the test set the corresponding values were approximately 80% and 68%. In validation, the model predicted ophthalmopathy progression with roughly 68% sensitivity and 72% to 80% specificity; more than ten predicted patients were CT-confirmed with GO in a median of roughly 6.8 months. No statistical method was used to set the sample size in advance, and the investigators knew which group each participant was assigned to.

The origin of this receptor is a middle-aged man with Graves' ophthalmopathy. Donor details come from another sample of the same person, matched by shared clones. Here the chain combines TRBV6-1 and TRBJ1-5; the D segment cannot be called with confidence. The sample comprised peripheral blood. The DNA sequence is as follows: TGTGCCAGCAGTGAAGCGTGGAGGCAGCCCCAGCATTTT. Protein translation: CASSEAWRQPQHF.